The clone carrying this T cell receptor (beta chain) was observed many times. The data originate from a study of T-cell reconstitution after alpha-beta-depleted transplantation in children. Unique molecular identifiers tagged the TCRbeta library. MiXCR, applied by TCRdb to the PCR reads, yields one record per CDR3 protein. The sample comprises hundreds of thousands of distinct CDR3 sequences, 15% to 20% of which are singletons, and over 0.95% rests with the top ten. The sequence was obtained from a human donor who donated a stem cell graft to a child with acute myeloid leukemia. Sequenced here: PBMCs from the stem cell graft donor, sampled from the stem cell graft.

CDR3 sequence reads: CAIGQGENQPQHF. Here the CDR3 DNA reads TGTGCCATTGGACAGGGCGAGAATCAGCCCCAGCATTTT. V usage is TRBV10-3 and J usage is TRBJ1-5; 8 bases fit TRBD1. The germline gives CDR1 ENHRY, CDR2 SYGVKD. This CDR3 has 13 amino acids. After removal of 9 bases from V and 4 bases from J, the junction contained 5 bases not matched to a gene.